The clone carrying this T cell receptor (beta chain) was recorded at least ten times. Its antigen is still unknown. V was clipped by 5 bases and J by 2 bases, with 18 bases between them. The germline V gene encodes CDR1 SGHVS and CDR2 FNYEAQ. The CDR3 spans 16 residues. Researchers amplified the TCR beta CDR3 regions from RNA transcripts. TCR CDR3 regions were first amplified by RT-PCR with HTBI primers. From the multiplex PCR reads, TCRdb called clonotypes with MiXCR, one entry per CDR3 protein. Of roughly 700,000 distinct CDR3 sequences in the sample, roughly a third are singletons; the top ten hold around 32%. This entry comes from a study of T cells in Graves' hyperthyroidism and ophthalmopathy. Study-level findings and limits: Researchers found most expanded thyroid clonotypes above 0.001 in blood as well.

This chain links TRBV7-6 with TRBJ1-2; tentatively, D is TRBD1 (6 bases). The sequence derives from a woman in her 40s with Graves' hyperthyroidism. Source material: blood. CDR3 coding DNA: TGTGCCAGCAGCCCCGGTACCGGGACATACAACTATGGCTACACCTTC. Its translation is CASSPGTGTYNYGYTF.